These T cell receptor beta chains were read from a single sample in a study of cytomegalovirus exposure and HLA in healthy donors. Some clones are missing from TCRdb's copy, which holds only in-frame ones; the method was immunoSEQ multiplex PCR. The table has about 160,000 clones, over 80% seen once. Sample: PBMCs. These receptors were collected from a man aged 45-65 years in good health and CMV-seropositive. The CDR3 runs from the conserved cysteine through the conserved F or W. Each record gives: J gene, clone size, V gene, D gene, CDR3 protein, CDR3 DNA. D genes are given only for firm matches. Clone size is stated in some rows and not others, as once, few, many or a class when expanded.

J: TRBJ2-5; size: few; V: TRBV27; D: TRBD2; CDR3: CASSLTTSGIETQYF; DNA: TGTGCCAGCAGTCTCACGACTAGCGGGATTGAGACCCAGTACTTC
J: TRBJ2-5; size: .; V: TRBV5-5; D: TRBD2; CDR3: CASSLGWGGETQYF; DNA: TGTGCCAGCAGCTTAGGTTGGGGGGGTGAGACCCAGTACTTC
J: TRBJ2-1; size: .; V: TRBV4-1; D: .; CDR3: CASSQDLGGAQRNEQFF; DNA: TGCGCCAGCAGCCAAGATTTGGGGGGGGCTCAGAGGAATGAGCAGTTCTTC
J: TRBJ1-6; size: once; V: TRBV30; D: TRBD1; CDR3: CAWSVQGRGGSPLHF; DNA: TGTGCCTGGAGTGTACAGGGGCGAGGGGGTTCACCCCTCCACTTT
J: TRBJ2-2; size: .; V: TRBV5-1; D: TRBD1; CDR3: CASSWGQGANGELFF; DNA: TGCGCCAGCAGCTGGGGTCAGGGGGCGAACGGGGAGCTGTTTTTT
J: TRBJ2-5; size: .; V: TRBV19; D: .; CDR3: CASSPASETQYF; DNA: TGTGCCAGTAGCCCCGCGAGCGAGACCCAGTACTTC
J: TRBJ2-7; size: .; V: TRBV9; D: TRBD1; CDR3: CASSVEGAGRQYF; DNA: TGTGCCAGCAGCGTAGAGGGGGCAGGCCGGCAGTACTTC
J: TRBJ1-6; size: .; V: TRBV6-5; D: .; CDR3: CASSYWRFGNSPLHF; DNA: TGTGCCAGCAGTTACTGGAGGTTTGGTAATTCACCCCTCCACTTT
J: TRBJ2-5; size: .; V: TRBV7-9; D: TRBD1; CDR3: CASSPGKDRIQETQYF; DNA: TGTGCCAGCAGCCCGGGCAAGGACAGGATCCAAGAGACCCAGTACTTC
J: TRBJ2-1; size: .; V: TRBV19; D: .; CDR3: CASSKTHRGLYNEQFF; DNA: TGTGCCAGTAGCAAAACTCATAGGGGACTCTACAATGAGCAGTTCTTC
J: TRBJ2-3; size: .; V: TRBV5-1; D: TRBD2; CDR3: CASARTRPTDTQYF; DNA: TGCGCCAGCGCCAGGACTAGACCCACAGATACGCAGTATTTT
J: TRBJ1-5; size: .; V: TRBV28; D: TRBD1; CDR3: CAIGQGPQHF; DNA: TGTGCCATCGGACAGGGACCCCAGCATTTT
J: TRBJ2-5; size: .; V: TRBV5-4; D: TRBD2; CDR3: CASSLVGLADQETQYF; DNA: TGTGCCAGCAGCTTGGTTGGACTAGCGGACCAAGAGACCCAGTACTTC
J: TRBJ2-3; size: .; V: TRBV4-1; D: .; CDR3: CASSHTRATDTQYF; DNA: TGCGCCAGCAGCCACACCAGGGCCACAGATACGCAGTATTTT
J: TRBJ2-5; size: .; V: TRBV4-1; D: TRBD1; CDR3: CASSKEGTGGRETQYF; DNA: TGCGCCAGCAGCAAAGAAGGTACAGGGGGCAGGGAGACCCAGTACTTC
J: TRBJ2-6; size: .; V: TRBV5-4; D: .; CDR3: CASSLTGSGANVLTF; DNA: TGTGCCAGCAGCTTGACAGGTTCCGGGGCCAACGTCCTGACTTTC